These 20 T cell receptor beta chains were sequenced from one sample in a study of shared clonotypes between healthy human individuals. The repertoire was sequenced with immunoSEQ multiplex PCR; TCRdb's copy has only in-frame clones and lacks some. Among about 2,500,000 clones listed, over 85% were seen once. The sequencing input was naive CD4+ T cells sorted from blood. Described subset: CD45RA+ positively selected. These receptors were obtained from a man between 18 and 35 years old in good health.

V gene TRBV5-1 combines with J gene TRBJ2-2, with TRBD1 matching 8 bases. Germline V gene sequence: CDR1 SGHRS, CDR2 YFSETQ. V trimming: 0 bases; J trimming: 1 base; junction bases outside the gene matches: 2. There are 16 residues in the CDR3. The CDR3 sequence: CASSLEQGVNTGELFF. The CDR3 DNA follows: TGCGCCAGCAGCTTGGAACAGGGGGTGAACACCGGGGAGCTGTTTTTT.

This chain uses TRBV18 with TRBJ2-5; TRBD2 matches at 7 bases. CDR3 length: 16 residues. The V segment lost 3 bases and the J segment 5 bases; nucleotides outside the gene matches: 12. Germline V lookup: CDR1 KGHSH, CDR2 LQKENI. For the CDR3, the DNA is TGTGCCAGCTCACCGTCCCTGGCGGGGGAAAGGGAGACCCAGTACTTC. This codes for CASSPSLAGERETQYF. Together with reference TRBV18 and TRBJ2-5, the CDR3 gives the full variable domain: NAGVMQNPRHLVRRRGQEARLRCSPMKGHSHVYWYRQLPEEGLKFMVYLQKENIIDESGMPKERFSAEFPKEGPSILRIQQVVRGDSAAYFCASSPSLAGERETQYFGPGTRLLVL.

This chain's CDR3 is CASSLSWSDTQYF. The DNA of the CDR3 is TGTGCCAGCAGCTTATCTTGGTCAGATACGCAGTATTTT. The chain recombines TRBV11-3 with TRBJ2-3; no definite D call. CDR3 length equals 13 residues. Germline CDR1 is SGHNT and CDR2 is YENEEA. V shed 2 bases and J shed 4 bases, with 7 bases lying between them.

The genes are TRBV7-9 and TRBJ1-4, with a possible D match to TRBD1 (6 bases). Germline values: CDR1 SEHNR, CDR2 FQNEAQ (reference sequence). V was clipped by 1 base and J by 7 bases, with 13 bases between them. The CDR3 loop spans 15 amino acids. The CDR3 spells CASSLGGQKPEKLFF. In DNA form, the CDR3 reads TGTGCCAGCAGCTTAGGAGGACAGAAACCTGAAAAACTGTTTTTT.

Comments on this clone: The sample carries other DNA sequences with the same CDR3. The rearrangement links TRBV19 to TRBJ1-5; possible D gene TRBD1, 5 bases. CDR3 length: 14 residues. Trimming cost V 4 bases and J 3 bases, with 10 bases left between them. Germline V gene data show CDR1 as LNHDA and CDR2 as SQIVND (reference sequence). The CDR3 coding sequence is TGTGCCAGTAGTACCACAGGAGACAATCAGCCCCAGCATTTT. It yields the protein CASSTTGDNQPQHF.

J is TRBJ1-1 and V is TRBV18; 7 nucleotides line up with TRBD1. Germline CDR1 and CDR2: KGHSH and LQKENI. The CDR3 length is 17 residues. V trimming: 4 bases; J trimming: 0 bases; junction bases outside the gene matches: 11. CDR3 protein: CASSRFPIGTVNTEAFF. For the CDR3, the DNA is TGTGCCAGCTCACGCTTCCCTATCGGGACAGTGAACACTGAAGCTTTCTTT.

CDR3 nucleotides: TGCGCCAGCAGCTTGTCGGGACGTCCTTACAATGAGCAGTTCTTC. Translation: CASSLSGRPYNEQFF. V is TRBV5-1 and J is TRBJ2-1; either TRBD1 or TRBD2 may fit D (5 bases each). This CDR3 is built from 15 residues. Germline assignment: CDR1 SGHRS and CDR2 YFSETQ. The V gene lost 1 base and the J gene lost 4 bases, with 12 bases spanning the gap. The full variable domain, in which reference TRBV5-1 and TRBJ2-1 provide the parts outside the CDR3, is KAGVTQTPRYLIKTRGQQVTLSCSPISGHRSVSWYQQTPGQGLQFLFEYFSETQRNKGNFPGRFSGRQFSNSRSEMNVSTLELGDSALYLCASSLSGRPYNEQFFGPGTRLTVL.

V gene TRBV13 combines with J gene TRBJ1-2, with D maybe TRBD1 (6 bases). CDR3 size: 16 residues. Germline V gene lookup returns CDR1 PRHDT and CDR2 FYEKMQ (reference sequence). The V and J ends lost 0 bases and 6 bases respectively, with 17 bases between them. The CDR3 DNA sequence: TGTGCCAGCAGCTTAGGCCTAAGGGGGGCGCAGAATGGCTACACCTTC. It codes for CASSLGLRGAQNGYTF.

Concerning this clone: At one boundary the junction diverges from the germline segment, which might be a read error. CDR3 nucleotide sequence: TGTGCCATCAGGGAGTCCGAGGTAGAGACCCAGTACTTC. This sequence encodes CAIRESEVETQYF. The chain recombines TRBV10-3 with TRBJ2-5; no definite D call. CDR1 ENHRY and CDR2 SYGVKD come from the germline V gene. This CDR3 has 13 residues.

About this clone itself: The same CDR3 is also encoded by other DNA sequences in this sample. This chain connects TRBV30 to TRBJ1-4, with 9 bases lining up with TRBD1. Germline assignment: CDR1 GTSNPN and CDR2 SVGIG (reference sequence). The CDR3 covers 14 residues. J gave up 5 bases and V 2 bases, and 3 bases lay outside the gene matches. CDR3 in amino acids: CAWSPDRGNEKLFF. CDR3 coding DNA: TGTGCCTGGAGTCCGGACAGGGGCAATGAAAAACTGTTTTTT.

The genes are TRBV7-8 and TRBJ1-5; weak D call: TRBD1 (5 bases). V was pared by 1 base and J by 11 bases, with 12 bases between. Germline CDR1 and CDR2: SGHVS and FQNEAQ. The CDR3 runs 13 residues. CDR3 region: CASSLGRDLAQHF. Written as DNA, the CDR3 is TGTGCCAGCAGCTTAGGCCGGGACTTGGCCCAGCATTTT.

The rearrangement joins TRBV5-6 to TRBJ2-1; 12 bases are shared with TRBD2. This CDR3 is 18 amino acids long. J lost 0 bases, V lost 4 bases, and 8 bases had no gene match. CDR1 SGHDT and CDR2 YYEEEE come from the germline V gene. In nucleotides, the CDR3 is TGTGCCAGCAGCCCGGTGGCTAGCGGGGGGGCCTCCTACAATGAGCAGTTCTTC. Amino acid sequence: CASSPVASGGASYNEQFF.

This clone was found a few times. The chain joins TRBV30 to TRBJ1-1; perhaps TRBD1 as D (6 bases). The V gene's germline CDR1 is GTSNPN and CDR2 SVGIG (reference sequence). Trimming left V 4 bases short and J 1 base short, with 10 bases between. The CDR3 is 13 residues long. The CDR3 protein is CAWNVDRNTEAFF. CDR3 bases: TGTGCCTGGAATGTGGACAGGAACACTGAAGCTTTCTTT. Based on the CDR3 plus reference TRBV30 and TRBJ1-1, the full variable domain is SQTIHQWPATLVQPVGSPLSLECTVEGTSNPNLYWYRQAAGRGLQLLFYSVGIGQISSEVPQNLSASRPQDRQFILSSKKLLLSDSGFYLCAWNVDRNTEAFFGQGTRLTVV.

The chain combines TRBV11-3 with TRBJ2-3; TRBD2 is a possible D gene (5 bases). This CDR3 has 16 amino acids. CDR1 and CDR2 from the germline V gene are SGHNT and YENEEA. V was clipped by 1 base and J by 2 bases, with 13 bases between them. CDR3 bases: TGTGCCAGCAGCTTAGGCTCGGGGTCGGACACAGATACGCAGTATTTT. Its protein is CASSLGSGSDTDTQYF.

In this sample, this clone turned up a few times. This chain links TRBV27 with TRBJ2-7, with a possible D match to TRBD1 (7 bases). The CDR3 runs 14 residues. Trimming pared 2 bases from V and 6 bases from J, leaving 14 bases between. The germline gives CDR1 MNHEY, CDR2 SMNVEV (reference sequence). The CDR3 DNA is TGTGCCAGCAGTTTACCAGGGGGGCGCGGCGAGCAGTACTTC. Translation: CASSLPGGRGEQYF.

The chain links TRBV28 to TRBJ1-2; TRBD1 might be the D (5 bases). The germline V gene encodes CDR1 MDHEN and CDR2 SYDVKM. CDR3 size: 13 residues. Trimming left V 11 bases short and J 2 bases short, with 15 bases between. The CDR3 bases are TGTGCCGGCAATGGGGGGTACAACTATGGCTACACCTTC. It specifies CAGNGGYNYGYTF.

The CDR3 sequence is CASSLRSYEQYF. Written as DNA, the CDR3 is TGTGCCAGCAGTCTCAGGAGCTACGAGCAGTACTTC. This rearrangement joins TRBV6-6 to TRBJ2-7; no firm D call. The ends were cut back, 5 bases at V and 3 bases at J, with 8 bases in the middle. The CDR3 runs to 12 residues. The germline V gene has CDR1 MNHNY and CDR2 SVGAGI (reference sequence).

The DNA of the CDR3 is TGTGCCAGCAGCAGAGACAGACAGGGGGCGGTCTATGAGCAGTTCTTC. As protein: CASSRDRQGAVYEQFF. This rearrangement joins TRBV5-4 to TRBJ2-1; 10 nucleotides agree with TRBD1. The CDR3 is 16 amino acids. Looked up from germline, CDR1 is SGHNT and CDR2 is YYREEE (reference sequence). J was trimmed by 8 bases and V by 4 bases; bases with no gene match: 12.

The chain joins TRBV7-2 to TRBJ2-7; 7 nucleotides line up with TRBD2. With 0 bases clipped from V and 7 bases from J, the junction kept 9 bases outside the gene matches. CDR3 length equals 15 residues. The germline CDR1 and CDR2 sequences are SGHTA and FQGNSA. The CDR3 loop reads CASSLAASGTWEQYF. CDR3 bases: TGTGCCAGCAGCTTAGCGGCTAGCGGCACGTGGGAGCAGTACTTC.

This clone was counted once. V usage is TRBV7-8 and J usage is TRBJ2-2, with 9 bases fitting TRBD2. Germline V gene sequence: CDR1 SGHVS, CDR2 FQNEAQ. J lost 7 bases, V lost 5 bases, and 14 bases had no gene match. The CDR3 is 17 amino acids. The chain's CDR3 is CASSPERPTSGGGELFF. The CDR3 region has the DNA TGTGCCAGCAGCCCCGAGAGGCCGACTAGCGGCGGCGGGGAGCTGTTTTTT.